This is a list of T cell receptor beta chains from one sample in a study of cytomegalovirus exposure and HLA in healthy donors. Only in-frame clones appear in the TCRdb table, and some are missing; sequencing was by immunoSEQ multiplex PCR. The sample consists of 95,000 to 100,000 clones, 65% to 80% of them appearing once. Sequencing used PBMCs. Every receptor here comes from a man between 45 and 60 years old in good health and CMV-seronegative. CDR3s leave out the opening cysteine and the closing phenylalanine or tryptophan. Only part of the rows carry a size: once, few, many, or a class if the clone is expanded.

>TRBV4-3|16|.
ASSQDFTSGSSYNEQF
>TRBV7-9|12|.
SSSPQGNNSPLH
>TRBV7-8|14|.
ASRGQGLAGVETQY
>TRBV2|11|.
ASSEGSGQPQH
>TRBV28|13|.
ASSEVVVTANEQY
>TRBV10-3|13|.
AVGPGRGVTDTQY
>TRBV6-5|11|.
ASRGARYEKLF
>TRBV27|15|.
ASSLYPPGGSNQPQH
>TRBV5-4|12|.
ASSFHGNSYEQY
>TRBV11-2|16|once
ASSSVIMTGPDTGELF
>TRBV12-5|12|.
ASGLGGAGETQY
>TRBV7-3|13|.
ASSPSPSQVDTQY
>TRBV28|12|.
ASTLGGSGNTIY
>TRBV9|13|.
ASSPTSGVPYEQY
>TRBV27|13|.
ASSDEAGDLDTQY
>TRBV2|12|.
ASNGRDNYNEQF
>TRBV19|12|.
ASRDRTFQETQY
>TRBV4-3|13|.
ASSLGPGTSGEQF
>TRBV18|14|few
ASSPSRDRAKNIQY
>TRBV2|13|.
ASSLETGGSYGYT
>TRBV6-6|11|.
ASILDSLNEAF
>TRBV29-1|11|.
SVRQGGSTEAF
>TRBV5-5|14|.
ASSLDSGQGKNGYT
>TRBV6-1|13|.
ASSVSTGDFYGYT
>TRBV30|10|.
AWARDGKPQH
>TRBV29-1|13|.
SAGWGASGANVLT
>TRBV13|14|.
ASSTPTGRDRKTQY
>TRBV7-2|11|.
ASTQGTNTEAF
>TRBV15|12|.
ATSSHSSGNTIY
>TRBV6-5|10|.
ACPSGVETQY
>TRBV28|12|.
ASSLQGAGEKLF
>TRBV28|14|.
ASSPRGPLSNQPQH
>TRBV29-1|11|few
SVSPLGGYGYT
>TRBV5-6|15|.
ASTKRVRSSSYNEQF
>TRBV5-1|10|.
ASSFREETQY
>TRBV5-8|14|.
ASSLTGRPHMETQY
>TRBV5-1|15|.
ASSLGLSGGQADTQY